The 6 T cell receptor beta chains presented below share a single source sample, sequenced in a study of T cells after yellow fever vaccination. TCRdb itself ran the 5' RACE reads through MiXCR, one entry per CDR3 protein. The sample holds a few hundred thousand distinct CDR3 sequences, around 4.9% seen once. The material sequenced was CD4+ T cells sorted from PBMCs, taken on the day of the yellow fever booster vaccination. The receptors here all came from a man aged 18 to 29 who received the YFV17D yellow fever vaccine.

In its sample, this clonotype was seen many times. CDR3 DNA: TGTGCCAGCAGTTATCAGGGGTGGGAGACCCAGTACTTC. This encodes CASSYQGWETQYF. The gene calls are TRBV7-2 and TRBJ2-5; D might be TRBD1 (6 bases). The CDR3 totals 13 residues. The germline V and J ends were trimmed by 6 bases and 5 bases, with 13 bases remaining between them. The germline V gene encodes CDR1 SGHTA and CDR2 FQGNSA. The full variable domain, rest sourced from reference TRBV7-2 and TRBJ2-5, is GAGVSQSPSNKVTEKGKDVELRCDPISGHTALYWYRQSLGQGLEFLIYFQGNSAPDKSGLPSDRFSAERTGGSVSTLTIQRTQQEDSAVYLCASSYQGWETQYFGPGTRLLVL.

The J gene is TRBJ1-2, the V gene TRBV7-9, with 7 bases lining up with TRBD1. Unmatched junction bases numbered 1, after V lost 4 bases and J lost 2 bases. This CDR3 comprises 13 residues. The germline V gene encodes CDR1 SEHNR and CDR2 FQNEAQ (reference sequence). Written as DNA, the CDR3 is TGTGCCAGCAGCTGGGGACAGAACTATGGCTACACCTTC. Translated, it gives CASSWGQNYGYTF.

This clonotype was counted a few times. The CDR3 DNA sequence: TGTGCCAGCAGCGGGCGGGACAGGGTCCACGAGCAGTACTTC. Translated: CASSGRDRVHEQYF. The chain combines TRBV7-9 with TRBJ2-7; 9 bases are shared with TRBD1. V trimming: 5 bases; J trimming: 5 bases; junction bases outside the gene matches: 7. CDR1 and CDR2 from the germline V gene are SEHNR and FQNEAQ (reference sequence). CDR3 length equals 14 residues.

This clonotype was seen many times. This chain uses TRBV19 with TRBJ1-6; maybe TRBD1 (5 bases). From germline, CDR1 is LNHDA and CDR2 SQIVND (reference sequence). This CDR3 comprises 15 residues. V lost 6 bases, J lost 10 bases, and 19 bases lay in between. The CDR3 region is CASSPGRLAGSPLHF. The CDR3 DNA reads as TGTGCCAGTAGCCCGGGGCGTCTAGCGGGGTCACCCCTCCACTTT.

The chain recombines TRBV3-1 with TRBJ1-4, with 9 bases lining up with TRBD1. V gave up 5 bases and J gave up 8 bases; unmatched junction bases: 9. This CDR3 is 15 amino acids long. Germline V gene data show CDR1 as LGHDT and CDR2 as YNNKEL (reference sequence). CDR3 nucleotides: TGTGCCAGCAGCTTCACAGGGGGCGCGGGAGAAAAACTGTTTTTT. Translation: CASSFTGGAGEKLFF.

This clonotype was seen a handful of times. V is TRBV12-3 or TRBV12-4 and J is TRBJ2-5; D is possibly TRBD2 (6 bases). The CDR3 is made up of 16 amino acids. Trimming pared 1 base from V and 7 bases from J, leaving 19 bases between. Here the CDR3 DNA reads TGTGCCAGCAGTTTAGACCCTTCGCGGGAAGAAGGGACCCAGTACTTC. This sequence encodes CASSLDPSREEGTQYF.